Listed below are T cell receptor beta chains from one sample, sequenced in a study of T cell changes during pregnancy in multiple sclerosis. Profiled with immunoSEQ multiplex PCR; TCRdb holds only in-frame clones, not every one. This sample carries about 70,000 clones, around 90% of them seen once, and the ten largest clones take 1.3% to 1.5%. The material sequenced was peripheral blood, taken in the third trimester of pregnancy. The receptors shown here come from a female donor in good health, enrolled as a control in a pregnancy study. Both conserved end residues are part of each CDR3. D genes are given only for firm matches. A clone size is listed for some rows: how often the clone was seen (once, few, many), or a class if it is expanded.

size: .; V: TRBV6-4; J: TRBJ2-3; D: .; DNA: TGTGCCAGCAGGCACAGGGCTTTCACAGATACGCAGTATTTT; CDR3: CASRHRAFTDTQYF
size: .; V: TRBV7-9; J: TRBJ1-1; D: .; DNA: TGTGCCAGCAATCACCCCGGGGGGAACACTGAAGCTTTCTTT; CDR3: CASNHPGGNTEAFF
size: .; V: TRBV28; J: TRBJ2-2; D: TRBD1; DNA: TGTGCCAGCAGTCTGCCCAACAGGGGCGGGGAGCTGTTTTTT; CDR3: CASSLPNRGGELFF
size: .; V: TRBV27; J: TRBJ2-1; D: .; DNA: TGTGCCAGCAGTCCCGAGTGGTCCAATGAGCAGTTCTTC; CDR3: CASSPEWSNEQFF
size: .; V: TRBV21-1; J: TRBJ2-1; D: .; DNA: TGTGCCAGCAGCAAAGCGAACGGGCGGGACAATGAGCAGTTCTTC; CDR3: CASSKANGRDNEQFF
size: .; V: TRBV28; J: TRBJ1-5; D: .; DNA: TGTGCCAGCAGTTCGACAGATTACAATCAGCCCCAGCATTTT; CDR3: CASSSTDYNQPQHF
size: .; V: TRBV19; J: TRBJ1-5; D: .; DNA: TGTGCCAGTAGTATCGTTTTCGAGTTTAGCAATCAGCCCCAGCATTTT; CDR3: CASSIVFEFSNQPQHF
size: .; V: TRBV18; J: TRBJ1-4; D: TRBD1; DNA: TGTGCCAGCTCAAGCGGGACAGGGAATGAAAAACTGTTTTTT; CDR3: CASSSGTGNEKLFF
size: .; V: TRBV6-6; J: TRBJ1-2; D: .; DNA: TGTGCCAGCAGCCAGACAGTAACGAACTATGGCTACACCTTC; CDR3: CASSQTVTNYGYTF
size: .; V: TRBV2; J: TRBJ1-4; D: TRBD1; DNA: TGTGCCAGCAGCGGGGACAGGGGGCGCGCGGAACTGTTTTTT; CDR3: CASSGDRGRAELFF
size: .; V: TRBV6-5; J: TRBJ2-5; D: TRBD1; DNA: TGTGCCAGCAGTCCGACAGGGACCCAAGAGACCCAGTACTTC; CDR3: CASSPTGTQETQYF
size: .; V: TRBV6-6; J: TRBJ2-7; D: .; DNA: TGTGCCAGCAGACAGACGGACTCCTACGAGCAGTACTTC; CDR3: CASRQTDSYEQYF
size: once; V: TRBV6-5; J: TRBJ1-2; D: .; DNA: TGTGCCAGCAGTCCATGGCAAAACTATGGCTACACCTTC; CDR3: CASSPWQNYGYTF
size: .; V: TRBV5-6; J: TRBJ1-5; D: .; DNA: TGTGCCAGCAGCTTGCGCCCCTCTTGGAGGGGAAGGAGCAATCAGCCCCAGCATTTT; CDR3: CASSLRPSWRGRSNQPQHF
size: .; V: TRBV7-9; J: TRBJ2-7; D: TRBD1; DNA: TGTGCCAGCAGCTTAGAGACAGGGGAGAGGTACGAGCAGTACTTC; CDR3: CASSLETGERYEQYF
size: once; V: TRBV7-2; J: TRBJ2-7; D: .; DNA: TGTGCCAGCAGCTTACCAGGGATATACGAGCAGTACTTC; CDR3: CASSLPGIYEQYF
size: .; V: TRBV11-3; J: TRBJ2-5; D: TRBD2; DNA: TGTGCCAGCAGCCCGAAGACTAGCGGGGGGCAAGAGACCCAGTACTTC; CDR3: CASSPKTSGGQETQYF
size: .; V: TRBV7-9; J: TRBJ1-3; D: TRBD1; DNA: TGTGCCAGCAGCCAGGGACAGCCTCGTTCTGGAAACACCATATATTTT; CDR3: CASSQGQPRSGNTIYF
size: .; V: TRBV5-6; J: TRBJ1-4; D: .; DNA: TGTGCCAGCAGCTTGCTGGGGGACATACCACTACAACTGTTTTTT; CDR3: CASSLLGDIPLQLFF
size: .; V: TRBV19; J: TRBJ1-2; D: .; DNA: TGTGCCAGTAGCACACAGAACTATGGCTACACCTTC; CDR3: CASSTQNYGYTF
size: .; V: TRBV6-1; J: TRBJ1-2; D: .; DNA: TGTGCCAGCAGTCATGGGACTTTCTATGGCTACACCTTC; CDR3: CASSHGTFYGYTF
size: .; V: TRBV6-5; J: TRBJ2-3; D: .; DNA: TGTGCCAGCAACGAAGGGGCCCTCACAGATACGCAGTATTTT; CDR3: CASNEGALTDTQYF
size: .; V: TRBV7-8; J: TRBJ1-2; D: .; DNA: TGTGCCAGCAGTTTAGGTCTATATGGCTACACCTTC; CDR3: CASSLGLYGYTF
size: .; V: TRBV5-5; J: TRBJ1-4; D: .; DNA: TGTGCCAGCAGCTCCAGGTTTCCCGCTGAAAAACTGTTTTTT; CDR3: CASSSRFPAEKLFF
size: .; V: TRBV5-5; J: TRBJ2-1; D: .; DNA: TGTGCCAGCATTCCTGGGTGGGGCGTTGACAATGAGCAGTTCTTC; CDR3: CASIPGWGVDNEQFF
size: .; V: TRBV28; J: TRBJ2-3; D: .; DNA: TGTGCCAGCAGTTTGTGGGGTTTGGCGGGGCGCACAGATACGCAGTATTTT; CDR3: CASSLWGLAGRTDTQYF
size: .; V: TRBV18; J: TRBJ2-7; D: .; DNA: TGTGCCAGCTCACCTAGAGGCCTTCCCCGGGCCTACGAGCAGTACTTC; CDR3: CASSPRGLPRAYEQYF
size: .; V: TRBV15; J: TRBJ2-2; D: .; DNA: TGTGCCACCATTACAGGGACCGGGGAGCTGTTTTTT; CDR3: CATITGTGELFF
size: once; V: TRBV28; J: TRBJ1-5; D: TRBD1; DNA: TGTGCCAGCAGGGAGGACAGGGGGACTAGCAATCAGCCCCAGCATTTT; CDR3: CASREDRGTSNQPQHF
size: .; V: TRBV15; J: TRBJ1-5; D: .; DNA: TGTGCCACCAGCAGTGACGACCTAGCCGGCAATCAGCCCCAGCATTTT; CDR3: CATSSDDLAGNQPQHF
size: .; V: TRBV5-4; J: TRBJ2-7; D: .; DNA: TGTGCCAGCAGCTCCCCGAACAGAGTTGCCGAGCAGTACTTC; CDR3: CASSSPNRVAEQYF
size: .; V: TRBV7-8; J: TRBJ2-1; D: .; DNA: TGTGCCAGCAGCTTTCAGGTGACCGGGGGGCTGCAGTTCTTC; CDR3: CASSFQVTGGLQFF
size: .; V: TRBV9; J: TRBJ1-4; D: .; DNA: TGTGCCAGCAGCGTGGGGGGGTATGAAAAACTGTTTTTT; CDR3: CASSVGGYEKLFF
size: .; V: TRBV7-2; J: TRBJ2-1; D: .; DNA: TGTGCCAGCAGCCTACAGTCTACAACCTACAATGAGCAGTTCTTC; CDR3: CASSLQSTTYNEQFF
size: .; V: TRBV4-1; J: TRBJ1-4; D: TRBD1; DNA: TGCGCCAGCAGCCCTGGACAGGCAGTTGAAAAACTGTTTTTT; CDR3: CASSPGQAVEKLFF
size: .; V: TRBV29-1; J: TRBJ2-7; D: TRBD2; DNA: TGCAGCGTTGAAGATAGGGCGGGGGTCCTCTACGAGCAGTACTTC; CDR3: CSVEDRAGVLYEQYF